This T cell receptor beta chain was captured by sequencing in a study of shared clonotypes between healthy human individuals (dated by TCRdb to about 2020). Regarding the study in general: The cohort included a few men and a couple of women between 18 and 49 years of age. The study deeply sequenced blood TCR repertoires of five healthy adults to estimate repertoire size and the extent of clonotype sharing between individuals. Each donor's leukapheresis produced roughly between roughly 0.85 and 9 billion PBMCs. To increase sequencing depth and limit assay-specific biases, TCR repertoire library preparation and sequencing were carried out by different laboratories using diverse techniques. What the authors observed across the whole study: Because the study included only a small number of donors, the genetic and exposure-history diversity represented was limited. Pairwise subsampling led to the expectation that sequencing depth would affect the degree of clonotype sharing among donors. Sampling was restricted to blood, and TCR repertoires in tissues likely differ from the TCR repertoires found in blood.

From cysteine to phenylalanine, the CDR3 is 13 amino acids long. The only DNA kept is the CDR3, 39 bases in frame from the first base. As encoded in the germline V gene, CDR1 is WSHSY while CDR2 is SAAADI. V gives up 10 bases and J gives up 7 bases, and the segment between their germline ends measures 19 bases. The donors were healthy, HIV-negative adults who had no recently reported acute infections or vaccinations. All donors were Caucasian adults living in Nashville, Tennessee, USA. For unsorted samples, 90 million or so PBMCs were counted, and genomic DNA was extracted using the QIAamp DNA Blood Mini kit. Blood was collected by leukapheresis, and PBMCs were isolated by Ficoll-Histopaque density gradient centrifugation and then cryopreserved in liquid nitrogen vapor phase. Using the deep immunoSEQ assay, TCR CDR3 regions were amplified from genomic DNA by multiplex PCR. Genomic DNA extracted from each cell subset was distributed evenly over all wells of several immunoSEQ 96-well plates, and each plate served as one replicate. For unsorted PBMC, each replicate PCR was loaded with 300 to 350 ng genomic DNA, equivalent to about 30,000 T cell genomes. Ten immunoSEQ deep assay plates were used to sequence the unsorted PBMC genomic DNA. Purified libraries were measured with a Qubit 3.0 fluorometer, size-checked on a Bioanalyzer 2100, and measured again with the KAPA Library Quantification kit. Every immunoSEQ 96-well plate was sequenced on a separate single-read 150-cycle Illumina NextSeq 550 flow cell. Turning to the authors' computational methods: Because only junctional sequences without quality scores were contained in the immunoSEQ output, filtering matching that applied to full-length reads could not be performed. To assign V/J genes and CDR3, sequences were annotated against IMGT germline references using PyIR, a Python wrapper for IgBLAST v1.9. Reads with weak V/J assignments (E-value above 1e-6), missing CDR3, stop codons, out-of-frame junctions, or ambiguous translated residues were removed. V3J clonotypes were defined by identical inferred V gene, J gene, and CDR3 amino acid sequence. Percentage overlap between repertoires was calculated by dividing the number of shared unique clonotypes by the size of the smaller repertoire. Richness of each repertoire was evaluated using RTK rarefaction, the Chao1 estimator, and Recon v2.1 estimates of unobserved clonotypes. TCRdb mirrors the immuneACCESS table, restricted to in-frame sequences. Some clones are absent from its copies; in checked studies, under half trace to an unresolved V gene, and the reason for the others is unknown. That table gives V, J and clone size, and the DNA gave D and trimming. The sample table holds about 470,000 clones, of which around 79% were seen once. Clones ranked in the top ten supply around 13% of the sample.

A remark on this clone: Its antigen is currently not known. No base quality values were provided; no much bigger clone lies one nucleotide off.

The chain links TRBV10-2 with TRBJ1-2, with an unclear D gene assignment. The material sequenced was PBMCs. This receptor was taken from a woman between 40 and 55 years old in good health. Some clones in this sample may be carry-over from other donors' samples. At the DNA level, the sequence is TGCGCCATTGCGAGGGATCTACCTAGTGGCTACACCTTC. Its product reads: CAIARDLPSGYTF.